Presented here are 5 T cell receptor beta chains from one specimen sequenced in a study of CD8+ T cells in alopecia areata (dated by TCRdb to 2016 to 2019). Libraries came from the immunoSEQ multiplex PCR assay. To provide template for TCR sequencing, every sample had RNA extracted and reverse transcribed into cDNA. Sourced from immuneACCESS, this table was stored by TCRdb with only in-frame sequences that have V and J called. A share of the clones is absent; for the studies checked, an unresolved V gene accounts for under half, and the remainder has no known explanation. Within this sample are about 140,000 clones, with about 54% of them counted one time only. The ten largest clones capture less than 5% of the sample. Sequenced material: CD4+ T cells sorted from blood. These receptors were collected from a human donor in good health.

The V gene is TRBV29-1, the J gene TRBJ2-5; D possibly corresponds to TRBD1 (5 bases). The CDR3 runs to 11 residues. The germline V gene encodes CDR1 SQVTM and CDR2 ANQGSEA. Trimming shortened V by 7 bases and J by 3 bases, and 9 bases separated the two germline ends. CDR3 nucleotides: TGCAGCGCCCAGGGAAAAGAGACCCAGTACTTC. It encodes CSAQGKETQYF.

The V gene is TRBV4-1, the J gene TRBJ2-1; D not certain. V was cut by 7 bases and J by 4 bases, with 5 bases left in between. The CDR3 spans 11 residues. The germline V gene has CDR1 MGHRA and CDR2 YSYEKL. Here the CDR3 reads CASTSYNEQFF. In DNA, the CDR3 is TGCGCCAGCACAAGTTACAATGAGCAGTTCTTC.

This clone came up a few times. The V call is TRBV29-1, the J call TRBJ2-7; 13 nucleotides line up with TRBD2. This CDR3 region has 17 residues. V was pared by 5 bases and J by 7 bases, with 17 bases of the junction left unmatched. Germline CDR1 SQVTM, CDR2 ANQGSEA. As DNA, the CDR3 is TGCAGCGTTCAGGGGACTAGCGGGACGGGATCCTCTTGGGAGCAGTACTTC. It yields the protein CSVQGTSGTGSSWEQYF.

This clone has at least ten counts. The chain uses TRBV7-9 and TRBJ2-2, with D possibly TRBD2 on 5 matching bases. From germline, CDR1 is SEHNR and CDR2 FQNEAQ (reference sequence). The CDR3 runs 13 residues. Trimming removed 5 bases from V and 7 bases from J, with 11 bases in between. Here the CDR3 reads CASSPSRFGELFF. CDR3 in DNA: TGTGCCAGCAGCCCTAGCCGGTTCGGGGAGCTGTTTTTT.

The V gene is TRBV6-6, the J gene TRBJ1-1; a weak D match, TRBD1 (6 bases). V was shortened by 5 bases and J by 5 bases, with 15 bases between the two germline ends. The CDR3 consists of 14 residues. The germline gives CDR1 MNHNY, CDR2 SVGAGI (reference sequence). The CDR3: CASSAYRVGTEAFF. The DNA for the CDR3 is TGTGCCAGCAGTGCCTACAGGGTAGGGACTGAAGCTTTCTTT.